Included here is one TCR beta chain sequence, with context. Its cognate antigen is unknown. Positively selected for CCR7, the CD45RO-negative cells used as naive CD8 cells excluded terminally differentiated effector memory CD45RA+ cells. This table comes from immunoSEQ multiplex PCR, and its TCRdb copy is limited to in-frame clones, with some not included. The data show approximately 600,000 clones, with about 95% seen just once and 0.11% held by the top ten. The germline V gene encodes CDR1 MDHEN and CDR2 SYDVKM. The V end was cut by 5 bases, the J end by 4 bases, with 12 bases between. The length of the CDR3 is 13 residues. The record originates from a study of shared clonotypes between healthy human individuals. Study-wide points: Non-shared clonotypes displayed generation probabilities falling below those of clonotypes present in all four donors. Rarefaction showed that sequencing of sorted subsets was incomplete (despite large depth).

The chain uses TRBV28 and TRBJ2-7; no clear D gene. The sequenced sample consisted of naive CD8+ T cells sorted from blood. The clonotype originates from a woman aged 25-40 years in good health. The CDR3 DNA follows: TGTGCCAGCAGTCGACCAGACTTTTACGAGCAGTACTTC. Its translation is CASSRPDFYEQYF.